There are many counts of the clone carrying this TCR beta chain. Its antigen is currently unknown. According to the study, TCR beta libraries were built with iRepertoire HTBI primers and CDR3-region Arm-PCR. TCRdb independently ran MiXCR on the multiplex PCR reads; one entry per CDR3 protein. The repertoire holds around 460,000 distinct CDR3 sequences, with around a fifth as singletons. Noted time point: persistent/refractory GD, antithyroid drugs over 5 years with positive TRAb. RNA extracted from PBMCs served as the sequencing template. These data come from a study of regulatory T cells in long-lasting Graves disease. Whole-study findings and limits: Under persistent disease, TRBV28, TRBJ1-2 and TRBJ2-5 were used preferentially. With a small sample size, accuracy may have been reduced.

CDR1 is SGHDT, CDR2 YYEEEE, per germline. V lost 3 bases and J lost 5, with 20 bases in between. CDR3 length equals 17 residues. The gene calls are TRBV5-6 and TRBJ2-2, with D unclear. The clonotype was recovered from a female donor with Graves disease. The sequencing used peripheral blood mononuclear cells (PBMCs), collected when the disease was refractory, from a patient treated with antithyroid drugs. The CDR3: CASSSSRLTVRTGELFF. The CDR3 bases are TGTGCCAGCAGCTCCAGTAGGCTCACGGTTCGGACCGGGGAGCTGTTTTTT.